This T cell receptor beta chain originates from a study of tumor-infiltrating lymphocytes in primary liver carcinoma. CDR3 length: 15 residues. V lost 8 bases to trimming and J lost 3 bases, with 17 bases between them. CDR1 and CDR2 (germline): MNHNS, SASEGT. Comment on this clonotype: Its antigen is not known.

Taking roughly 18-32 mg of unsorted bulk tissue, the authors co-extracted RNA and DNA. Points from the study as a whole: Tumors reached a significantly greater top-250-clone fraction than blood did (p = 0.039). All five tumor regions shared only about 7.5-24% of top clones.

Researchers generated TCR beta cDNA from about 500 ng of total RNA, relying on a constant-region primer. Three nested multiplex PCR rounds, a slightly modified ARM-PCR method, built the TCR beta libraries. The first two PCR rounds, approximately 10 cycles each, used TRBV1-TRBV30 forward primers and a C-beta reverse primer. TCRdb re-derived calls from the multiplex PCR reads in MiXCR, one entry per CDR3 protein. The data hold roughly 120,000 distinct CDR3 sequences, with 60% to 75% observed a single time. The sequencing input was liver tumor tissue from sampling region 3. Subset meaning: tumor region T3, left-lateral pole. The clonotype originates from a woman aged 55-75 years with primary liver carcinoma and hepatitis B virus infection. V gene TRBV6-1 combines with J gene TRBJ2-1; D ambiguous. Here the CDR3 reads CASESEFPFYNEQFF. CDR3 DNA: TGTGCCAGCGAATCTGAGTTTCCCTTCTACAATGAGCAGTTCTTC.